One sample yielded the 5 T cell receptor beta chains listed below, sequenced in a study of cytomegalovirus exposure and HLA in healthy donors. Clones were read by immunoSEQ multiplex PCR, and TCRdb kept only the in-frame ones, dropping some. The repertoire has 250,000 to 300,000 clones, about 86% of them found once; the top ten carry about 1%. The sample comprised PBMCs. These receptors all stem from a woman aged 18-29 years in good health and CMV-seronegative.

This clone showed up just once. This chain links TRBV19 with TRBJ2-5; D not resolved. The ends were cut back, 2 bases at V and 2 bases at J, with 6 bases in the middle. Germline CDR1 is LNHDA and CDR2 is SQIVND (reference sequence). The CDR3 is 13 residues long. In nucleotides, the CDR3 is TGTGCCAGTAGTATATTCCCGCAAGAGACCCAGTACTTC. It translates to CASSIFPQETQYF. The full variable domain, its missing parts supplied by reference TRBV19 and TRBJ2-5, is DGGITQSPKYLFRKEGQNVTLSCEQNLNHDAMYWYRQDPGQGLRLIYYSQIVNDFQKGDIAEGYSVSREKKESFPLTVTSAQKNPTAFYLCASSIFPQETQYFGPGTRLLVL.

This clone was found once. The chain uses TRBV7-2 and TRBJ2-7; D may be TRBD2 (5 bases). Germline values: CDR1 SGHTA, CDR2 FQGNSA. CDR3 length equals 14 residues. The V end was cut by 2 bases, the J end by 1 base, with 9 bases between. Here the CDR3 reads CASSLPLASYEQYF. In DNA, the CDR3 is TGTGCCAGCAGCTTACCCCTAGCTTCCTACGAGCAGTACTTC.

This chain joins TRBV7-2 and TRBJ1-1; D perhaps matches TRBD1 (5 bases). The CDR3 is made up of 15 amino acids. Trimming took off 0 bases at V and 4 bases at J, with 12 bases between the two ends. Germline values: CDR1 SGHTA, CDR2 FQGNSA. The chain's CDR3 is CASSLAGQRGTEAFF. CDR3 DNA sequence: TGTGCCAGCAGCTTAGCTGGGCAAAGGGGCACTGAAGCTTTCTTT.

A remark on this clone: One end of the junction varies from germline; a read error may be responsible. The rearrangement uses TRBV7-7 and TRBJ2-1, with D perhaps TRBD2 (7 bases). CDR1 and CDR2 (germline): SSHAT, FNYEAQ (reference sequence). The CDR3 loop spans 15 amino acids. This CDR3 is CASSLGGGTHNEQFF. The CDR3 coding sequence is TGTGCTAGCAGCTTAGGGGGGGGAACCCACAATGAGCAGTTCTTC.

This clone was seen once. The J gene is TRBJ2-7, the V gene TRBV5-1; D is ambiguous. Per germline, CDR1 SGHRS and CDR2 YFSETQ. The germline V and J ends were trimmed by 3 bases and 4 bases, with 11 bases remaining between them. The CDR3 is 13 amino acids. This CDR3 is CASSSLGRYEQYF. CDR3 DNA sequence: TGCGCCAGCAGCTCCCTCGGTAGATACGAGCAGTACTTC.